The 25 T cell receptor beta chains below were found in one sample sequenced in a study of shared clonotypes between healthy human individuals. Naive CD8 cells, CD45RO-negative and positively selected for CCR7, excluded terminally differentiated effector memory CD45RA+ cells. Profiled with immunoSEQ multiplex PCR; TCRdb holds only in-frame clones, not every one. The table includes 1.5 million to 2.5 million clones, about 94% detected once. Material for sequencing was naive CD8+ T cells sorted from blood. The receptors stem from a man younger than 30 in good health.

This chain connects TRBV10-2 to TRBJ2-7; weak D call: TRBD1 (6 bases). The CDR3 has 17 amino acids. Germline lookup yields CDR1 WSHSY and CDR2 SAAADI. Deletions cut 4 bases from V and 2 bases from J, with 21 bases between. The CDR3 coding sequence is TGCGCCAGCAGTGCCCCGAGAATAGGGGGAGATACCTACGAGCAGTACTTC. Translating it yields CASSAPRIGGDTYEQYF.

The chain joins TRBV9 to TRBJ2-7, with D unclear. Germline V CDR1 and CDR2: SGDLS, YYNGEE. There are 12 residues in the CDR3. Trimming removed 0 bases from V and 5 bases from J, with 6 bases in between. CDR3 bases: TGTGCCAGCAGCGTAGGCACGGACGAGCAGTACTTC. It yields the protein CASSVGTDEQYF.

V is TRBV9 and J is TRBJ2-5; 13 nucleotides align to TRBD2. There are 18 residues in the CDR3. Germline V gene lookup returns CDR1 SGDLS and CDR2 YYNGEE. With V trimmed by 0 bases and J by 2 bases, 7 bases remained unmatched. Written as DNA, the CDR3 is TGTGCCAGCAGCGTAGCTTGGGGACTAGCGGGGACTCAAGAGACCCAGTACTTC. It codes for CASSVAWGLAGTQETQYF. Together with reference TRBV9 and TRBJ2-5, the CDR3 gives the full variable domain: DSGVTQTPKHLITATGQRVTLRCSPRSGDLSVYWYQQSLDQGLQFLIQYYNGEERAKGNILERFSAQQFPDLHSELNLSSLELGDSALYFCASSVAWGLAGTQETQYFGPGTRLLVL.

To note about this clone: Other DNA sequences of this sample code for an identical CDR3. V and J are TRBV5-1 and TRBJ2-7; the D is unclear. V dropped 0 bases and J dropped 0 bases, with 7 bases sitting between them. CDR1 and CDR2 (germline): SGHRS, YFSETQ. This CDR3 region has 14 residues. This CDR3 reads CASSLAGVSYEQYF. CDR3 nucleotides: TGCGCCAGCAGCTTGGCGGGCGTCTCCTACGAGCAGTACTTC.

The V gene is TRBV27, the J gene TRBJ2-1; 8 nucleotides agree with TRBD1. The V gene's germline CDR1 is MNHEY and CDR2 SMNVEV (reference sequence). J was trimmed by 6 bases and V by 5 bases; bases with no gene match: 6. The CDR3 is 14 residues long. CDR3 sequence: CASSVQGASNEQFF. The CDR3 bases are TGTGCCAGCAGTGTCCAGGGGGCGTCCAATGAGCAGTTCTTC.

The V and J genes are TRBV20-1 and TRBJ2-5; D call uncertain. Germline CDR1 is DFQATT and CDR2 is SNEGSKA (reference sequence). This CDR3 is 8 amino acids long. In nucleotides, the CDR3 is TGCACCACAGAGACCCAGTACTTC. Its translation is CTTETQYF.

As DNA, the CDR3 is TGTGCCAGCAGTCTCACAGGGTTCCAGCCCCAGCATTTT. Amino acid sequence: CASSLTGFQPQHF. This chain connects TRBV6-1 to TRBJ1-5; D possibly corresponds to TRBD1 (6 bases). Looked up from germline, CDR1 is MNHNS and CDR2 is SASEGT. The CDR3 is 13 residues long. V lost 5 bases and J lost 7, with 12 bases in between.

The chain links TRBV9 to TRBJ1-1, with TRBD1 matching 9 bases. Per germline, CDR1 SGDLS and CDR2 YYNGEE. The CDR3 is 14 residues long. Trimming at V came to 4 bases and at J to 5 bases, leaving 6 bases not matched to a gene. The CDR3, as DNA: TGTGCCAGCAGCCCAGGGGGACAGGGTACTGAAGCTTTCTTT. Amino acid sequence: CASSPGGQGTEAFF.

This clone has only a few counts. The V and J genes are TRBV15 and TRBJ1-6, with unresolved D. Germline CDR1 is LNHNV and CDR2 is YYDKDF (reference sequence). The V end was cut by 6 bases, the J end by 3 bases, with 12 bases between. This CDR3 is 15 amino acids long. The CDR3 sequence: CATSQRAHYNSPLHF. In nucleotides, the CDR3 is TGTGCCACCAGTCAGAGAGCACACTATAATTCACCCCTCCACTTT.

The chain joins TRBV28 to TRBJ2-5; 9 bases line up with TRBD2. Trimming removed 5 bases from V and 5 bases from J; junction bases left unmatched: 6. The CDR3 consists of 14 residues. Germline V gene sequence: CDR1 MDHEN, CDR2 SYDVKM. DNA of the CDR3: TGTGCCAGCAGTCACTCTAGCGGGACGGAGACCCAGTACTTC. Protein: CASSHSSGTETQYF.

In this sample, this clone turned up a few times. V is TRBV7-9 and J is TRBJ1-2; no reliable D call. Germline-derived CDR1 and CDR2 are SEHNR and FQNEAQ (reference sequence). V was pared by 0 bases and J by 0 bases, with 8 bases between. The CDR3 runs 15 residues. CDR3 bases: TGTGCCAGCAGCTTAGCTGAGGCTTCTAACTATGGCTACACCTTC. This codes for CASSLAEASNYGYTF.

The chain joins TRBV4-1 to TRBJ2-7, with D perhaps matching TRBD1 or TRBD2 (7 bases each). Germline V gene lookup returns CDR1 MGHRA and CDR2 YSYEKL. The CDR3 loop spans 16 amino acids. The V end was cut by 1 base, the J end by 6 bases, with 19 bases between. The chain's CDR3 is CASSQAGTAWGGEQYF. The DNA for the CDR3 is TGCGCCAGCAGCCAAGCTGGGACAGCCTGGGGGGGCGAGCAGTACTTC.

V is TRBV28 and J is TRBJ2-1, with TRBD2 matching 8 bases. Germline trimming cut 2 bases from V and 0 bases from J; bases unmatched to any gene: 3. CDR1 MDHEN and CDR2 SYDVKM come from the germline V gene. The CDR3 is 16 residues long. This CDR3 reads CASSLIAGSSYNEQFF. CDR3 DNA: TGTGCCAGCAGTTTAATAGCGGGGAGCTCCTACAATGAGCAGTTCTTC.

The chain links TRBV28 to TRBJ2-7, with a weak D call TRBD1 (5 bases). The CDR3 has 14 amino acids. From germline, CDR1 is MDHEN and CDR2 SYDVKM. Trimming stripped 2 bases from V and 2 bases from J, with 10 bases between. DNA for the CDR3: TGTGCCAGCAGTTTACTGGACACGACCTACGAGCAGTACTTC. This translates into CASSLLDTTYEQYF.

The chain has TRBV6-6 and TRBJ2-7; no firm D call. The CDR3 has 12 residues. Germline CDR1 is MNHNY and CDR2 is SVGAGI (reference sequence). V shed 6 bases and J shed 7 bases, with 13 bases lying between them. The CDR3 protein is CASSLPGWEQYF. CDR3 nucleotides: TGTGCCAGCAGCCTCCCGGGTTGGGAGCAGTACTTC.

The chain couples TRBV6-5 to TRBJ2-3; D remains unclear. CDR3 length: 14 amino acids. Trimming took 2 bases from V and 0 from J, leaving 6 bases between them. Looked up from germline, CDR1 is MNHEY and CDR2 is SVGAGI. This CDR3 reads CASSYVLSTDTQYF. CDR3 in DNA: TGTGCCAGCAGTTACGTTTTAAGCACAGATACGCAGTATTTT.

The rearrangement links TRBV4-1 to TRBJ2-7; 9 bases are a match to TRBD2. CDR3 size: 16 residues. J lost 6 bases, V lost 4 bases, and 13 bases had no gene match. Looked up from germline, CDR1 is MGHRA and CDR2 is YSYEKL. The CDR3 DNA is TGCGCCAGCAGCCTTTCACCGGGCGCGGGAGGGCCCGAGCAGTACTTC. It codes for CASSLSPGAGGPEQYF.

The chain couples TRBV7-9 to TRBJ2-1; TRBD1 aligns across 8 bases. Unmatched junction bases numbered 5, after V lost 2 bases and J lost 5 bases. The CDR3 consists of 15 residues. Germline V gene sequence: CDR1 SEHNR, CDR2 FQNEAQ (reference sequence). Written as DNA, the CDR3 is TGTGCCAGCAGCTTATCCGGACAGGGCGACAATGAGCAGTTCTTC. Its translation: CASSLSGQGDNEQFF.

This clone was counted between two and nine times. The CDR3 protein is CSVGDSGRLGEQYF. The CDR3 DNA is TGCAGCGTTGGCGATAGCGGGAGATTGGGCGAGCAGTACTTC. V and J are TRBV29-1 and TRBJ2-7; 9 bases are a match to TRBD2. This CDR3 has 14 amino acids. CDR1 and CDR2 (germline): SQVTM, ANQGSEA. The J segment lost 6 bases and the V segment lost 4 bases, leaving 10 bases of the junction unmatched.

V gene TRBV6-5 combines with J gene TRBJ2-7; TRBD2 agrees at 7 bases. Germline trimming cut 0 bases from V and 3 bases from J; bases unmatched to any gene: 8. CDR3 length equals 16 residues. In germline, CDR1 is MNHEY, CDR2 SVGAGI. CDR3 sequence reads: CASSYSGREGNYEQYF. The CDR3 coding sequence is TGTGCCAGCAGTTACTCCGGCAGGGAGGGTAACTACGAGCAGTACTTC.

This chain uses TRBV4-1 with TRBJ2-1, with D perhaps TRBD1 or TRBD2 (5 bases each). V was pared by 1 base and J by 13 bases, with 8 bases between. CDR1 is MGHRA and CDR2 is YSYEKL in the germline V gene. This CDR3 contains 11 residues. CDR3 bases: TGCGCCAGCAGCCAAGGGGACCTTCAGTTCTTC. Its translation: CASSQGDLQFF.

The chain links TRBV5-6 to TRBJ2-7; weak D call: TRBD2 (6 bases). The V gene's germline CDR1 is SGHDT and CDR2 YYEEEE. The CDR3 length is 15 residues. V was cut by 2 bases and J by 0 bases, with 12 bases left in between. The CDR3: CASSFVAGPSYEQYF. CDR3 nucleotides: TGTGCCAGCAGCTTTGTGGCGGGACCCTCCTACGAGCAGTACTTC.

The chain uses TRBV5-4 and TRBJ2-6; unclear D gene. CDR1 and CDR2 from the germline V gene are SGHNT and YYREEE (reference sequence). The CDR3 has 18 residues. V was clipped by 4 bases and J by 0 bases, with 17 bases between them. The chain's CDR3 is CASSGRTIASSGANVLTF. CDR3 DNA sequence: TGTGCCAGCAGCGGACGGACGATTGCAAGCTCTGGGGCCAACGTCCTGACTTTC.

J is TRBJ2-7 and V is TRBV5-7; a weak D match, TRBD2 (7 bases). TRBV5-7 is given ORF status, its function remaining uncertain. The V gene lost 0 bases and the J gene lost 7 bases, with 20 bases spanning the gap. There are 16 residues in the CDR3. The CDR3, as DNA: TGTGCCAGCAGCTTGGTTGGGTTTAGGGGGGGAAAAGAGCAGTACTTC. Residues: CASSLVGFRGGKEQYF.

This chain links TRBV28 with TRBJ2-1, with 7 bases fitting TRBD1. The germline V gene has CDR1 MDHEN and CDR2 SYDVKM. Trimming removed 3 bases from V and 7 bases from J; junction bases left unmatched: 9. The CDR3 loop spans 15 amino acids. DNA for the CDR3: TGTGCCAGCAGTTTTTTGACAGGGTATGAAAATGAGCAGTTCTTC. It is translated as CASSFLTGYENEQFF.